Listed below are T cell receptor beta chains from one sample, sequenced in a study of blood T cell repertoires in COVID-19. The method was immunoSEQ multiplex PCR; TCRdb's version includes in-frame clones alone and lacks a portion of them. In the table there are about 280,000 clones, 86% of which are singletons. Sequencing was done on a sample of peripheral blood. These receptors all come from a woman in her sixties or seventies with COVID-19, enrolled during active disease. Both conserved end residues are part of each CDR3. Each record gives: J gene, D gene, V gene, CDR3 protein. A D gene is named only where the DNA matches it firmly.

>TRBJ2-1|.|TRBV7-2
CASTKLRASFEQFF
>TRBJ2-7|TRBD2|TRBV9
CASSVGTSGGAVYF
>TRBJ1-1|TRBD1|TRBV5-1
CASSTGQKNTEAFF
>TRBJ1-5|TRBD1|TRBV6-5
CASSHRGGYNQPQHF
>TRBJ2-7|TRBD1|TRBV19
CASSLRTGDAYEQYF
>TRBJ1-2|TRBD1|TRBV5-6
CASSISTGTYGYTF
>TRBJ2-1|TRBD2|TRBV14
CASSRLGGAIYNEQFF
>TRBJ2-1|TRBD1|TRBV14
CASSRGTGTYNEQFF
>TRBJ1-1|.|TRBV18
CASSPQGGDTEAFF
>TRBJ1-1|.|TRBV2
CASRVDSGVTEAFF
>TRBJ2-5|TRBD2|TRBV10-3
CAIRTGTSDKETQYF
>TRBJ1-2|.|TRBV24-1
CATSDLVAGGYTF
>TRBJ1-2|TRBD1|TRBV9
CASSPTGGTGVNGYTF
>TRBJ2-6|.|TRBV18
CASSPLYSGANVLTF
>TRBJ1-1|TRBD1|TRBV5-6
CASSLHRGRIHDTEAFF
>TRBJ2-7|TRBD1|TRBV5-8
CASRHGQGTYEQYF
>TRBJ1-3|.|TRBV19
CASSITKISGNTIYF
>TRBJ2-5|TRBD2|TRBV5-1
CASSSGTSGKETQYF
>TRBJ1-1|.|TRBV10-3
CAISDREETEAFF
>TRBJ1-2|.|TRBV10-3
CAIRANGVSGYTF
>TRBJ2-3|TRBD2|TRBV5-1
CASSLGRPSGETSTDTQYF
>TRBJ1-6|TRBD1|TRBV2
CASSERGRGSYNSPLHF
>TRBJ1-2|.|TRBV28
CASSLGGRRFHYGYTF
>TRBJ1-2|.|TRBV3-1/TRBV3-2
CASSQAGAIGGYTF
>TRBJ1-2|TRBD1|TRBV29-1
CSVEGATGQGTSNYGYTF
>TRBJ1-2|TRBD1|TRBV19
CASSMVTGGGYGYTF
>TRBJ2-7|TRBD2|TRBV27
CASSLYSGEYYEQYF
>TRBJ1-5|TRBD1|TRBV15
CATSRTGTVSNQPQHF
>TRBJ2-2|.|TRBV7-2
CASSSHRAESGELFF
>TRBJ2-6|.|TRBV12-5
CASGLVEAVGANVLTF
>TRBJ2-7|.|TRBV12-5
CASGAGTYEQYF
>TRBJ1-6|.|TRBV27
CASSSSTVVSPLHF
>TRBJ1-2|.|TRBV7-9
CASSLAGEGIGYTF
>TRBJ2-2|TRBD2|TRBV7-3
CASSPHSGANTGELFF
>TRBJ2-7|TRBD2|TRBV4-1
CASSLPGGSGEQYF
>TRBJ2-7|TRBD1|TRBV28
CASSSGQGADYEQYF
>TRBJ1-3|.|TRBV5-1
CASSLAGDSGNTIYF
>TRBJ2-1|.|TRBV5-1
CASSLSVSGSSYNEQFF
>TRBJ2-7|.|TRBV2
CASTRTRRGYEQYF
>TRBJ2-7|.|TRBV28
CASSASVPPNYEQYF
>TRBJ2-3|.|TRBV21-1
CASSKHGGSTDTQYF